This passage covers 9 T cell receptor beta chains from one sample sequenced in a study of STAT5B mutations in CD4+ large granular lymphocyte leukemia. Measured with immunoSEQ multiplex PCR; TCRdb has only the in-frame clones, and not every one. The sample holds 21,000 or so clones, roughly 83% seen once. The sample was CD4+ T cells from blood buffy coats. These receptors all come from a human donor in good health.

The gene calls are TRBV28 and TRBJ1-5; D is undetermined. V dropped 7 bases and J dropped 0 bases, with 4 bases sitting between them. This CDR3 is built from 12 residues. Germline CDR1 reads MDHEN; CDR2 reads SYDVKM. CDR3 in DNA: TGTGCCAGCAAGATTAGCAATCAGCCCCAGCATTTT. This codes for CASKISNQPQHF. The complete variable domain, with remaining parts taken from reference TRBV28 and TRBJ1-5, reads DVKVTQSSRYLVKRTGEKVFLECVQDMDHENMFWYRQDPGLGLRLIYFSYDVKMKEKGDIPEGYSVSREKKERFSLILESASTNQTSMYLCASKISNQPQHFGDGTRLSIL.

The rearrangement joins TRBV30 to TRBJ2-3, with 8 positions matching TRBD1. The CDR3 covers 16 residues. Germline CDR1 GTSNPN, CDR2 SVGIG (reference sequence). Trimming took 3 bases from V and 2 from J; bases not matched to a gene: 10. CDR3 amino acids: CAWRDRDRSLTDTQYF. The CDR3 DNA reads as TGTGCCTGGAGAGATAGGGACAGGTCACTCACAGATACGCAGTATTTT.

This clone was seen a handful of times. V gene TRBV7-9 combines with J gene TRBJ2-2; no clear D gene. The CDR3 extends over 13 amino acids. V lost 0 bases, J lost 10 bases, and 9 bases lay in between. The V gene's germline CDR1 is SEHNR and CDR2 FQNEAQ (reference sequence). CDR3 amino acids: CASSLAMAVELFF. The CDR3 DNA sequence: TGTGCCAGCAGCTTAGCGATGGCAGTGGAGCTGTTTTTT.

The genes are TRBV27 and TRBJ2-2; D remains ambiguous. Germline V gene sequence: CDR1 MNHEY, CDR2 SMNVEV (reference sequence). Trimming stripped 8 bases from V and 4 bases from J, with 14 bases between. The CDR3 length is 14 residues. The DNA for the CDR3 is TGTGCCAGCCAAACAACCCTTTCCACCGGGGAGCTGTTTTTT. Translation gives CASQTTLSTGELFF.

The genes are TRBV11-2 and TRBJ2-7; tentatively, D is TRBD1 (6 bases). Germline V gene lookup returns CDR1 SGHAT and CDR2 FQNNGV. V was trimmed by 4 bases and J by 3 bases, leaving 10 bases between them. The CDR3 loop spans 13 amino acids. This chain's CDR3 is CASSSPGVYEQYF. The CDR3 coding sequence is TGTGCCAGCAGCTCCCCAGGGGTCTACGAGCAGTACTTC.

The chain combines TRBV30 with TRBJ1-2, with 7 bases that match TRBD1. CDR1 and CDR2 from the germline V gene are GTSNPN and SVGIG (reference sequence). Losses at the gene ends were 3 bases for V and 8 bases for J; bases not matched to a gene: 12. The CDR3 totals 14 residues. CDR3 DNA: TGTGCCTGGAGGAGAAAGGGGGCGGATTCGGGCTACACCTTC. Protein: CAWRRKGADSGYTF.

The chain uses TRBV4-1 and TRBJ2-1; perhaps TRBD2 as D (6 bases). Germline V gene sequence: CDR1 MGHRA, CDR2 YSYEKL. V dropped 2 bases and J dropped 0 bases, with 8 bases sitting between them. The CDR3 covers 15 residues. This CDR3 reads CASSQTGSSYNEQFF. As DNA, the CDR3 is TGCGCCAGCAGCCAAACCGGGAGCTCCTACAATGAGCAGTTCTTC.

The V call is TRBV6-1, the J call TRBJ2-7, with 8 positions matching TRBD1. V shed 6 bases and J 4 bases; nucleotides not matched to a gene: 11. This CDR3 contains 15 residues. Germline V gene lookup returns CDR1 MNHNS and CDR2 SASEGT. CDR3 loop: CASRVTGTGQYEQYF. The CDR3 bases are TGTGCCAGCAGAGTAACCGGGACAGGACAATACGAGCAGTACTTC.

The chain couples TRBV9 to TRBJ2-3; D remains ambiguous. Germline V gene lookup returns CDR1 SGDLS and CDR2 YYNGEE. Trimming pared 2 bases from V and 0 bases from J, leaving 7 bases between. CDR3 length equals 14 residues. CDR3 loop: CASSVDPSTDTQYF. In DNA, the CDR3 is TGTGCCAGCAGCGTGGACCCTAGCACAGATACGCAGTATTTT.